The 13 T cell receptor beta chains below all came from one sample that was sequenced in a study of blood T cell repertoires in COVID-19. This table comes from immunoSEQ multiplex PCR, and its TCRdb copy is limited to in-frame clones, with some not included. The sample consists of about 130,000 clones, approximately 85% of them appearing once. Sequencing was performed on peripheral blood. The receptors derive from an elderly woman with COVID-19, enrolled during active disease.

The genes are TRBV6-5 and TRBJ2-7, with D maybe TRBD1 (5 bases). Germline CDR1 is MNHEY and CDR2 is SVGAGI. The germline V and J ends were trimmed by 0 bases and 2 bases, with 11 bases remaining between them. The CDR3 extends over 15 amino acids. For the CDR3, the DNA is TGTGCCAGCAGTTACTCTCCAGGGAATCCCTACGAGCAGTACTTC. It translates to CASSYSPGNPYEQYF.

This clone was observed a single time. V gene TRBV19 combines with J gene TRBJ2-2, with 8 bases lining up with TRBD2. Per the germline V gene, CDR1 is LNHDA and CDR2 is SQIVND (reference sequence). V was clipped by 7 bases and J by 5 bases; unmatched bases: 12. The CDR3 runs to 16 residues. The chain's CDR3 is CASTLAGPIETGELFF. CDR3 coding DNA: TGTGCCAGTACTCTAGCGGGCCCTATCGAGACCGGGGAGCTGTTTTTT.

The genes are TRBV2 and TRBJ2-7; D is possibly TRBD1 (5 bases). V was shortened by 1 base and J by 0 bases, with 10 bases between the two germline ends. This CDR3 has 15 amino acids. CDR1 is SNHLY, CDR2 FYNNEI, per germline. The CDR3 nucleotides are TGTGCCAGCAGTGAAGGCCAGGGCGGCTCCTACGAGCAGTACTTC. Amino acid sequence: CASSEGQGGSYEQYF. Complete variable domain (other parts from reference TRBV2 and TRBJ2-7): EPEVTQTPSHQVTQMGQEVILRCVPISNHLYFYWYRQILGQKVEFLVSFYNNEISEKSEIFDDQFSVERPDGSNFTLKIRSTKLEDSAMYFCASSEGQGGSYEQYFGPGTRLTVT.

The chain links TRBV6-2 or TRBV6-3 to TRBJ2-2; possibly TRBD2 for D (5 bases). V was pared by 2 bases and J by 0 bases, with 13 bases between. The CDR3 length is 17 residues. The germline V gene has CDR1 MNHEY and CDR2 SVGEGT. The CDR3 region has the DNA TGTGCCAGCAGTTACAAAGGACCGGGGACGAACACCGGGGAGCTGTTTTTT. It encodes CASSYKGPGTNTGELFF.

The chain joins TRBV6-2 or TRBV6-3 to TRBJ1-2, with D perhaps matching TRBD1 (5 bases). Deletions cut 5 bases from V and 6 bases from J, with 7 bases between. This CDR3 has 11 residues. Per germline, CDR1 MNHEY and CDR2 SVGEGT. CDR3 residues: CASSTGHGYTF. The CDR3 DNA reads TGTGCCAGCAGTACAGGTCATGGCTACACCTTC.

This clone was seen only a few times. The chain has TRBV6-6 and TRBJ1-2; D is unclear. The germline gives CDR1 MNHNY, CDR2 SVGAGI (reference sequence). Trimming removed 2 bases from V and 8 bases from J, with 6 bases in between. This CDR3 is built from 11 residues. CDR3: CASSYAGGYTF. The CDR3 bases are TGTGCCAGCAGTTACGCGGGCGGCTACACCTTC.

This chain connects TRBV19 to TRBJ1-2, with TRBD1 as a possible D gene (5 bases). Germline V gene data show CDR1 as LNHDA and CDR2 as SQIVND (reference sequence). CDR3 length equals 12 residues. Trimming pared 3 bases from V and 7 bases from J, leaving 9 bases between. As DNA, the CDR3 is TGTGCCAGTAGTATCAAAGGGGTTGGCTACACCTTC. Translating it yields CASSIKGVGYTF. The whole variable domain, filled in from reference TRBV19 and TRBJ1-2, reads DGGITQSPKYLFRKEGQNVTLSCEQNLNHDAMYWYRQDPGQGLRLIYYSQIVNDFQKGDIAEGYSVSREKKESFPLTVTSAQKNPTAFYLCASSIKGVGYTFGSGTRLTVV.

The chain joins TRBV6-5 to TRBJ2-1, with 7 bases identical to TRBD2. The CDR3 is made up of 15 amino acids. The germline CDR1 and CDR2 sequences are MNHEY and SVGAGI. The trim removed 8 bases at V and 8 bases at J, leaving 15 bases unmatched. CDR3 amino acids: CASQLVPREEYEQFF. The CDR3 DNA sequence: TGTGCCAGCCAATTAGTCCCTCGGGAGGAGTATGAGCAGTTCTTC.

This chain links TRBV19 with TRBJ2-1; D may be TRBD2 (5 bases). Trimming left V 3 bases short and J 4 bases short, with 10 bases between. This CDR3 has 14 residues. The germline CDR1 and CDR2 sequences are LNHDA and SQIVND (reference sequence). The CDR3 bases are TGTGCCAGTAGTATGGACTTATATTACAATGAGCAGTTCTTC. It yields the protein CASSMDLYYNEQFF.

The J gene is TRBJ2-1, the V gene TRBV4-2; TRBD2 matches 10 bases. The CDR3 covers 16 residues. Germline CDR1 reads LGHNA; CDR2 reads YNFKEQ. With V trimmed by 1 base and J by 6 bases, 6 bases remained unmatched. CDR3 loop: CASSQGTSGTINEQFF. CDR3 sequence (DNA): TGTGCCAGCAGCCAAGGAACTAGCGGGACTATCAATGAGCAGTTCTTC.

This clone was counted a few times. The chain uses TRBV4-3 and TRBJ1-5, with D perhaps TRBD1 (6 bases). Trimming shortened V by 0 bases and J by 3 bases, and 12 bases separated the two germline ends. Germline V gene lookup returns CDR1 LGHNA and CDR2 YSLEER. The CDR3 runs 16 residues. The CDR3 coding sequence is TGCGCCAGCAGCCAAGAAGGGGGACACACCAATCAGCCCCAGCATTTT. This gives the protein CASSQEGGHTNQPQHF.

The sample holds a few counts of this clone. The chain joins TRBV10-3 to TRBJ1-3; the D gene is possibly TRBD1 (6 bases). V was clipped by 10 bases and J by 0 bases, with 16 bases between them. The CDR3 loop spans 15 amino acids. Germline V gene lookup returns CDR1 ENHRY and CDR2 SYGVKD. CDR3 sequence reads: CATRGQASSGNTIYF. DNA for the CDR3: TGTGCCACCAGGGGTCAGGCGAGCTCTGGAAACACCATATATTTT.

This clone has only a few counts. The chain recombines TRBV19 with TRBJ1-6; 8 bases are a match to TRBD1. This CDR3 is built from 13 residues. From germline, CDR1 is LNHDA and CDR2 SQIVND (reference sequence). V gave up 7 bases and J gave up 6 bases; unmatched junction bases: 2. The CDR3 spells CASNGQGNSPLHF. CDR3 in DNA: TGTGCCAGTAACGGACAGGGTAATTCACCCCTCCACTTT.